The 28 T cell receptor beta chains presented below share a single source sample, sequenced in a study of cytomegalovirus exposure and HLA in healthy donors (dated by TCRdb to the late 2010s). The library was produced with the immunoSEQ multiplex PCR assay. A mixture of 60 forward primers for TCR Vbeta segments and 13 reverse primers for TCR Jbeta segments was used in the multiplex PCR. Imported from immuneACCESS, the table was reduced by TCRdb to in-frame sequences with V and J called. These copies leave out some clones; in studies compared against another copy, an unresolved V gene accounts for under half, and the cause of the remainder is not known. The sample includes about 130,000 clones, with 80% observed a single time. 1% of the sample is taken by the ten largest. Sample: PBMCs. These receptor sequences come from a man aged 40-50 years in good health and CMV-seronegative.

In DNA, the CDR3 is TGTGCCAGCAGCGTAGCAGGAAGCCTTAATGAAAAACTGTTTTTT. Encoded protein: CASSVAGSLNEKLFF. The chain has TRBV9 and TRBJ1-4; D gene ambiguous. The CDR3 has 15 residues. The germline V gene encodes CDR1 SGDLS and CDR2 YYNGEE. Trimming took 0 bases from V and 4 from J, leaving 10 bases between them.

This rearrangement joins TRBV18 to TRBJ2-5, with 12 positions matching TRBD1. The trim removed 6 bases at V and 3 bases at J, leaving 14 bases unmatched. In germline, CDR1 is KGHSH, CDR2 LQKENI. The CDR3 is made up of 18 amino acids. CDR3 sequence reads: CASSHSLPGQGAKETQYF. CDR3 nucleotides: TGTGCCAGCTCCCATTCCTTACCGGGACAGGGGGCTAAAGAGACCCAGTACTTC.

CDR3 loop: CASSVGGIGNQPQHF. The CDR3 DNA sequence: TGTGCCAGCAGTGTAGGAGGGATTGGCAATCAGCCCCAGCATTTT. The V gene is TRBV2, the J gene TRBJ1-5, with D unclear. Trimming removed 4 bases at V and 2 bases at J, with 12 bases between. The CDR3 runs 15 residues. CDR1 and CDR2 from the germline V gene are SNHLY and FYNNEI.

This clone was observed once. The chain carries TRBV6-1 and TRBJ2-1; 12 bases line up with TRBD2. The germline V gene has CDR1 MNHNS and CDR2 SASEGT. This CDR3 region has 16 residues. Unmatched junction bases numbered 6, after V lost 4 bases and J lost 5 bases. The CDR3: CASSALAGGPDNEQFF. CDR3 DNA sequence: TGTGCCAGCAGTGCCCTAGCGGGAGGGCCGGACAATGAGCAGTTCTTC.

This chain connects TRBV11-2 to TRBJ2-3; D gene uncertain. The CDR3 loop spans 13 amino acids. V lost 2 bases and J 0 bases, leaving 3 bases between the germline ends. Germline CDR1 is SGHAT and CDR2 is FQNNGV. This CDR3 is CASSLPSTDTQYF. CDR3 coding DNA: TGTGCCAGCAGCTTACCGAGCACAGATACGCAGTATTTT.

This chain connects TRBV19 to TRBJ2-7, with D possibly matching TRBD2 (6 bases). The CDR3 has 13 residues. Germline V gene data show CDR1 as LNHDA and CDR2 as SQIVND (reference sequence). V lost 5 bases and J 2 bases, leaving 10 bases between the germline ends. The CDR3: CASSRDLTYEQYF. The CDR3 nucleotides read TGTGCCAGTAGTCGGGACTTAACCTACGAGCAGTACTTC.

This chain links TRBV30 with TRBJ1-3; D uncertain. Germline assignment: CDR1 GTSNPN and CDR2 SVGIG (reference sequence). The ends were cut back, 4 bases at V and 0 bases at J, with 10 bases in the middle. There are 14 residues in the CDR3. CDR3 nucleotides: TGTGCCTGGATAACGGAGCCCTCTGGAAACACCATATATTTT. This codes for CAWITEPSGNTIYF.

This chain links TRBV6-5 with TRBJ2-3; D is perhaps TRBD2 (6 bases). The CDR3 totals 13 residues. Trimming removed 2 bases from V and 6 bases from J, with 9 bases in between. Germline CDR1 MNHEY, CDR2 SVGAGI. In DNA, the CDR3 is TGTGCCAGCAGTTACGCGGGATACGATACGCAGTATTTT. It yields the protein CASSYAGYDTQYF.

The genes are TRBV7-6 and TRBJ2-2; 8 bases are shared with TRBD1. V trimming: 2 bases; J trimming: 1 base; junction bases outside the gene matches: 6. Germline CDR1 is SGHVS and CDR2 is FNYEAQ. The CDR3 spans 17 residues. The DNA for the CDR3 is TGTGCCAGCAGCTTATTAGGCGGGACAGGGAACACCGGGGAGCTGTTTTTT. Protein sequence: CASSLLGGTGNTGELFF.

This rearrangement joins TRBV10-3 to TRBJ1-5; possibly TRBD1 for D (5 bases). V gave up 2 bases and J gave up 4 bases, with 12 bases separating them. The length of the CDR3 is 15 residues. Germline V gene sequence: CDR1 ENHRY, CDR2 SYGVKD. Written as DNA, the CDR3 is TGTGCCATCAGTGAGGATGGAGGGGTAAATCAGCCCCAGCATTTT. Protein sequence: CAISEDGGVNQPQHF.

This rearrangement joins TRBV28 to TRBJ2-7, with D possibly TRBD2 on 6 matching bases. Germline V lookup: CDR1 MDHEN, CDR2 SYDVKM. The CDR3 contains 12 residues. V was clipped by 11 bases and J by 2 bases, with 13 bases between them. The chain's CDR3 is CASRDLAYEQYF. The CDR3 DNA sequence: TGTGCCTCCCGGGACTTAGCCTACGAGCAGTACTTC. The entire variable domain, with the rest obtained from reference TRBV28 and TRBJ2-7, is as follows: DVKVTQSSRYLVKRTGEKVFLECVQDMDHENMFWYRQDPGLGLRLIYFSYDVKMKEKGDIPEGYSVSREKKERFSLILESASTNQTSMYLCASRDLAYEQYFGPGTRLTVT.

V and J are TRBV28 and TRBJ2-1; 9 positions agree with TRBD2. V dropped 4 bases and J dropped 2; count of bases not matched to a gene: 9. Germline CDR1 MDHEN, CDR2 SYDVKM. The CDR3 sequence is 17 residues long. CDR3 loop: CASSSPTSGRAYNEQFF. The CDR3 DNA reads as TGTGCCAGCAGTTCCCCGACTAGCGGCCGAGCCTACAATGAGCAGTTCTTC. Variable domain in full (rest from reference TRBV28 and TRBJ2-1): DVKVTQSSRYLVKRTGEKVFLECVQDMDHENMFWYRQDPGLGLRLIYFSYDVKMKEKGDIPEGYSVSREKKERFSLILESASTNQTSMYLCASSSPTSGRAYNEQFFGPGTRLTVL.

The CDR3 loop reads CAWSPGGYGYTF. The CDR3 DNA reads TGTGCCTGGAGTCCCGGGGGCTATGGCTACACCTTC. J is TRBJ1-2 and V is TRBV30; D perhaps matches TRBD1 (5 bases). Trimming took off 2 bases at V and 4 bases at J, with 8 bases between the two ends. Germline V gene sequence: CDR1 GTSNPN, CDR2 SVGIG (reference sequence). The CDR3 sequence is 12 residues long.

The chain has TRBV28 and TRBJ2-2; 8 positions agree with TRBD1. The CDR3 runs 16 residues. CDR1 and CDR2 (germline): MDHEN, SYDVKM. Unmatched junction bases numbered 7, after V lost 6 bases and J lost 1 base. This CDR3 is CASRATGTGNTGELFF. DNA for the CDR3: TGTGCCAGCAGGGCTACCGGGACAGGGAACACCGGGGAGCTGTTTTTT.

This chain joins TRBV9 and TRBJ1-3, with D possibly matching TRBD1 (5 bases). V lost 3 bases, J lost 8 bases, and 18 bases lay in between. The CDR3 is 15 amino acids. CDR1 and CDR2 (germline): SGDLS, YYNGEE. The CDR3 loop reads CASSGSGARGDTIYF. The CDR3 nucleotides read TGTGCCAGCAGCGGGAGCGGGGCAAGAGGGGACACCATATATTTT.

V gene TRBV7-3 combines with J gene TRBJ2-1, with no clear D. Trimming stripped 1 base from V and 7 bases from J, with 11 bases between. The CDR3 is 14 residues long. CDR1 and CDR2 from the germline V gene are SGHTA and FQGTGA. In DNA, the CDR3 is TGTGCCAGCAGCTTAATGGCCACAGAAAATGAGCAGTTCTTC. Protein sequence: CASSLMATENEQFF. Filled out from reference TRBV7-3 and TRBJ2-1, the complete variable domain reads GAGVSQTPSNKVTEKGKYVELRCDPISGHTALYWYRQSLGQGPEFLIYFQGTGAADDSGLPNDRFFAVRPEGSVSTLKIQRTERGDSAVYLCASSLMATENEQFFGPGTRLTVL.

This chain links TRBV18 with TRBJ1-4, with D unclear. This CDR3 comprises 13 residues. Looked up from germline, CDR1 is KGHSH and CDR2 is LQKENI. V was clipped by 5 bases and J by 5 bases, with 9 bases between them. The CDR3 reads CASSKIPNEKLFF. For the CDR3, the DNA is TGTGCCAGCTCAAAAATCCCAAATGAAAAACTGTTTTTT.

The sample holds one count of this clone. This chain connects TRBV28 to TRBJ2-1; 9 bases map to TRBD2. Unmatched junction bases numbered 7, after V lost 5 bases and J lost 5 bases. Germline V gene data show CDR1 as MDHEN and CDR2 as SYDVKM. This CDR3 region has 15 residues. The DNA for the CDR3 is TGTGCCAGCAGTCTACCTCTAGCGGGGAACAATGAGCAGTTCTTC. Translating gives CASSLPLAGNNEQFF.

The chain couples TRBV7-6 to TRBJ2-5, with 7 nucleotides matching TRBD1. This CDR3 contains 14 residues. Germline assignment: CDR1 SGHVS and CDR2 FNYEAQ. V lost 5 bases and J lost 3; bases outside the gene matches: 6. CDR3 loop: CASSPSGTEETQYF. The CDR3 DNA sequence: TGTGCCAGCAGCCCTAGTGGGACAGAAGAGACCCAGTACTTC.

This CDR3 is CAVSRDRDYNEQFF. The CDR3 bases are TGTGCCGTAAGCCGGGACAGAGATTACAATGAGCAGTTCTTC. The genes are TRBV10-3 and TRBJ2-1, with 7 bases that match TRBD1. Germline CDR1 and CDR2: ENHRY and SYGVKD. The CDR3 has 14 residues. V was pared by 11 bases and J by 4 bases, with 11 bases of the junction left unmatched.

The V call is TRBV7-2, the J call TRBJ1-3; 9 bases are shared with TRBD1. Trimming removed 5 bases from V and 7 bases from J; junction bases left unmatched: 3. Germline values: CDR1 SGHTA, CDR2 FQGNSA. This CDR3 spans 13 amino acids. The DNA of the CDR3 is TGTGCCAGCAGCCAGGACAGGGGCAACACCATATATTTT. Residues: CASSQDRGNTIYF.

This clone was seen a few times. The CDR3 DNA reads TGTGCCAGCAGCCCACCCCCCTCCGGGTCTGCGAGCACAGATACGCAGTATTTT. Translated: CASSPPPSGSASTDTQYF. The chain joins TRBV27 to TRBJ2-3; D is unclear. The V and J ends lost 6 bases and 0 bases respectively, with 22 bases between them. The CDR3 runs 18 residues. Per the germline V gene, CDR1 is MNHEY and CDR2 is SMNVEV (reference sequence).

The CDR3 sequence is CASSGQGSGANVLTF. The CDR3 DNA reads TGCGCCAGCAGCGGACAGGGGTCTGGGGCCAACGTCCTGACTTTC. V is TRBV5-1 and J is TRBJ2-6; 9 bases fit TRBD1. CDR1 and CDR2 from the germline V gene are SGHRS and YFSETQ. CDR3 length: 15 residues. V trimming: 4 bases; J trimming: 1 base; junction bases outside the gene matches: 0.

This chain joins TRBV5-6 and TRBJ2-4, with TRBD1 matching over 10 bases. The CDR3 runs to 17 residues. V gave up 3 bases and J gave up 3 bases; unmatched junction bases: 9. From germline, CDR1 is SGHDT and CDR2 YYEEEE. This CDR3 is CASSSGTGAMGKNIQYF. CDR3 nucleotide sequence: TGTGCCAGCAGCTCGGGGACAGGGGCTATGGGCAAAAACATTCAGTACTTC.

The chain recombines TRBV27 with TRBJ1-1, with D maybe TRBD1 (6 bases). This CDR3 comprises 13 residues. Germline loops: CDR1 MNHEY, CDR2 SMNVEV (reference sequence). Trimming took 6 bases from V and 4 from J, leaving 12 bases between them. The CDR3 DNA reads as TGTGCCAGCAGACCCGGACAGCGCACTGAAGCTTTCTTT. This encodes CASRPGQRTEAFF.

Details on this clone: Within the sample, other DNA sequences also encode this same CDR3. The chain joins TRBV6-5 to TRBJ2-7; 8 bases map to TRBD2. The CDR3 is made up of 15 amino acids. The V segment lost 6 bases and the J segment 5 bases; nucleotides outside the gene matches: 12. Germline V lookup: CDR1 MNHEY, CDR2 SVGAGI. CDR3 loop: CASSRGGKGPNEQYF. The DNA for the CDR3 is TGTGCCAGCAGCCGCGGGGGGAAGGGGCCGAACGAGCAGTACTTC.

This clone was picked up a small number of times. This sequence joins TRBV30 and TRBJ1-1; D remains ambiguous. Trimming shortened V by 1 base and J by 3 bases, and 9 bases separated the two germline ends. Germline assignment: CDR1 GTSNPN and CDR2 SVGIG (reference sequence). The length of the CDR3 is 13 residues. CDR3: CAWSAQSDTEAFF. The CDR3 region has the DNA TGTGCCTGGAGTGCACAGTCTGACACTGAAGCTTTCTTT.

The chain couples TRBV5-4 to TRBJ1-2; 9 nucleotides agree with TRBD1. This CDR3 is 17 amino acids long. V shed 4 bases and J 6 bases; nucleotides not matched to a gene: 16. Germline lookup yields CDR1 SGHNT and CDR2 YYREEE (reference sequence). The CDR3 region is CASSPTLDRGVRNGYTF. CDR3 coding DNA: TGTGCCAGCAGCCCAACACTGGACAGGGGAGTTAGGAATGGCTACACCTTC.